This is a list of T cell receptor beta chains from one sample in a study of OX40 agonist ivuxolimab in advanced cancers. Here immunoSEQ multiplex PCR was the method, and the copy in TCRdb shows in-frame clones only, minus some. The data contain tens of thousands of clones, 75% to 90% of them singletons. The input for sequencing was CD4+ or CD8+ T cells sorted from blood, taken in a trial of the OX40 agonist ivuxolimab. The receptor source for this set is an adult with an advanced solid tumor such as melanoma, head and neck, liver or kidney cancer. Each CDR3 is given with its conserved first and last residue. A D gene is named only where the DNA matches it firmly. The listing skips clone size in some rows; elsewhere it reads once, few, many or a size class.

v_gene,abundance,d_gene,j_gene,len,CDR3nt,CDR3aa
TRBV5-6,NA,NA,TRBJ2-3,14,TGTGCCAGCAGCTTGTTTCTAGAGGCAGATACGCAGTATTTT,CASSLFLEADTQYF
TRBV27,NA,NA,TRBJ2-5,14,TGTGCCAGCAGTTTTCGTCATAACCAAGAGACCCAGTACTTC,CASSFRHNQETQYF
TRBV6-1,NA,NA,TRBJ2-3,15,TGTGCCAGCAGTGAAAGTTCGTTTGGGGGGTTTACGCAGTATTTT,CASSESSFGGFTQYF
TRBV28,NA,NA,TRBJ1-1,15,TGTGCCAGCAGTTTCACAAGGACCTTCAACACTGAAGCTTTCTTT,CASSFTRTFNTEAFF
TRBV5-4,NA,NA,TRBJ1-1,14,TGTGCCAGCAGCTTGAATGTGGTAGGCACTGAAGCTTTCTTT,CASSLNVVGTEAFF
TRBV30,NA,NA,TRBJ1-1,14,TGTGCCTGGAGTGTACAGAGAGGTGGCACTGAAGCTTTCTTT,CAWSVQRGGTEAFF
TRBV28,NA,TRBD1,TRBJ1-4,18,TGTGCCAGCAACCCAACTACCTTCAGGGGGACTGAGGATGAAAAACTGTTTTTT,CASNPTTFRGTEDEKLFF
TRBV9,NA,NA,TRBJ1-1,14,TGTGCCAGCACTAGTTATTTGGGGGCGGATGAAGCTTTCTTT,CASTSYLGADEAFF
TRBV7-8,NA,NA,TRBJ1-1,16,TGTGCCAGCAGCTTAGGGCAGGGAGGTGGGGGAACTGAAGCTTTCTTT,CASSLGQGGGGTEAFF
TRBV7-2,NA,TRBD1,TRBJ1-1,15,TGTGCCAGCAGCTTGGGACAGGGGGCGCCGACTGAAGCTTTCTTT,CASSLGQGAPTEAFF
TRBV11-2,NA,NA,TRBJ1-1,14,TGTGCCAGCAGCTTAGCAGCTCCGAACACTGAAGCTTTCTTT,CASSLAAPNTEAFF
TRBV4-1,once,TRBD2,TRBJ2-5,18,TGCGCCAGCAGCCAAGACGGATCACTAGCGGGGTACGCAGAGACCCAGTACTTC,CASSQDGSLAGYAETQYF
TRBV28,NA,NA,TRBJ1-2,12,TGTGCCAGCAGCATGGCCGCATATGGCTACACCTTC,CASSMAAYGYTF
TRBV4-1,NA,NA,TRBJ2-7,15,TGCGCCAGCAGCCAACAGTCTAGCGCGTCCTACGAGCAGTACTTC,CASSQQSSASYEQYF
TRBV15,few,TRBD1,TRBJ2-7,14,TGTGCCACCAGCAGACCGGGACAGTCCTACGAGCAGTACTTC,CATSRPGQSYEQYF
TRBV10-3,NA,NA,TRBJ1-1,15,TGTGCCATCAGTGACTTGGGACTCGGGGACACTGAAGCTTTCTTT,CAISDLGLGDTEAFF
TRBV5-4,NA,NA,TRBJ1-5,14,TGTGCCAGCAGCTTGATACCAGGGGATCAGCCCCAGCATTTT,CASSLIPGDQPQHF
TRBV5-4,NA,NA,TRBJ2-2,14,TGTGCCAGCAGCTTCGCGGTGGGGGACGGGGAGCTGTTTTTT,CASSFAVGDGELFF
TRBV12-5,NA,TRBD1,TRBJ2-7,17,TGTGCTAGTGGTTTGGACACTGACAGGGGGCGCCTCCACGAGCAGTACTTC,CASGLDTDRGRLHEQYF
TRBV10-2,few,TRBD2,TRBJ2-3,15,TGCGCCAGCAGTTTGACTAGCGGGGGAACAGATACGCAGTATTTT,CASSLTSGGTDTQYF
TRBV7-8,few,NA,TRBJ1-5,14,TGTGCCAGCAGCTACGAGGGTGGGAATCAGCCCCAGCATTTT,CASSYEGGNQPQHF
TRBV11-2,NA,TRBD2,TRBJ2-7,16,TGTGCCAGCAGCTTAGAAGGACTAGCGCAGTCCTACGAGCAGTACTTC,CASSLEGLAQSYEQYF
TRBV11-2,NA,NA,TRBJ2-1,12,TGTGCCAGCAGCTTCGGGCAAACGGAGCAGTTCTTC,CASSFGQTEQFF
TRBV28,once,NA,TRBJ1-1,13,TGTGCCACCTTGACAGCGATGAACACTGAAGCTTTCTTT,CATLTAMNTEAFF
TRBV6-5,once,NA,TRBJ2-4,15,TGTGCCAGCAGTTACTCGAATCCTGCCAAAAACATTCAGTACTTC,CASSYSNPAKNIQYF
TRBV7-9,once,TRBD1,TRBJ2-3,17,TGTGCCAGCAGCCTTGGGACAGGGTGGATCGGGACAGATACGCAGTATTTT,CASSLGTGWIGTDTQYF
TRBV9,NA,TRBD2,TRBJ2-1,20,TGTGCCAGCAGCGTATCCGGGACTAGCGGGAGGACGAGCTCCTACAATGAGCAGTTCTTC,CASSVSGTSGRTSSYNEQFF
TRBV7-7,NA,NA,TRBJ2-2,14,TGTGCCAGCAGCTTCGCTCTAAACACCGGGGAGCTGTTTTTT,CASSFALNTGELFF
TRBV7-9,NA,TRBD1,TRBJ2-7,16,TGTGCCAGCAGCTCTCACCGGGACAGGGTCAACAACGAGCAGTACTTC,CASSSHRDRVNNEQYF
TRBV6-6,NA,NA,TRBJ2-7,12,TGTGCCAGCACCCCGCCCACCTACGAGCAGTACTTC,CASTPPTYEQYF
TRBV7-6,NA,NA,TRBJ2-3,20,TGTGCCAGCAGCTTAACTATAGGGGGGTGGGAACAACTTAGCACAGATACGCAGTATTTT,CASSLTIGGWEQLSTDTQYF
TRBV30,once,NA,TRBJ2-2,13,TGTGCCTGGAGCCACGCGTACACCGGGGAGCTGTTTTTT,CAWSHAYTGELFF
TRBV7-6,NA,TRBD1,TRBJ2-2,14,TGTGCCAGCAGCGCGGGACAGGCGGCGGGGGAGCTGTTTTTT,CASSAGQAAGELFF
TRBV6-6,NA,NA,TRBJ2-7,14,TGTGCCAGCAGTTACGAGGCTAGCTCCTACGAGCAGTACTTC,CASSYEASSYEQYF
TRBV9,NA,NA,TRBJ2-1,16,TGTGCCAGCAGCGTAGCATCAGCGACCTCCTACAATGAGCAGTTCTTC,CASSVASATSYNEQFF
TRBV7-9,NA,NA,TRBJ1-4,15,TGTGCCAGCAGCCACCCGGAGAGGGCTAATGAAAAACTGTTTTTT,CASSHPERANEKLFF
TRBV7-3,NA,TRBD1,TRBJ2-3,18,TGTGCCAGCAGCTTAACAACTCGGACAGGGTTTCGCACAGATACGCAGTATTTT,CASSLTTRTGFRTDTQYF
TRBV11-2,few,NA,TRBJ1-4,17,TGTGCCAGCAGCTTGTCTGAGGGGCTCGGGATAAACGAAAAACTGTTTTTT,CASSLSEGLGINEKLFF
TRBV28,NA,NA,TRBJ1-4,15,TGTGCCAGCAGTCTTCCCAGGTCGATTAATGAAAAACTGTTTTTT,CASSLPRSINEKLFF
TRBV28,NA,NA,TRBJ1-2,17,TGTGCCAGCAGTTTCTCAGGAGGAGGCCGAGAAAGCTATGGCTACACCTTC,CASSFSGGGRESYGYTF
TRBV4-1,NA,NA,TRBJ2-7,12,TGCGCCAGCAGCCAAGACTCCTACGAGCAGTACTTC,CASSQDSYEQYF
TRBV7-9,NA,TRBD2,TRBJ2-2,15,TGTGCCAGCAGCTTCGGCGGGGGGGCCCCCGGGGAGCTGTTTTTT,CASSFGGGAPGELFF
TRBV7-6,NA,TRBD2,TRBJ2-1,15,TGTGCCAGCAGCTTAGGCCTAGCGGGGGGGGATGAGCAGTTCTTC,CASSLGLAGGDEQFF
TRBV25-1,NA,NA,TRBJ2-1,13,TGTGCCAGCAGTGAAACAGGATACAATGAGCAGTTCTTC,CASSETGYNEQFF
TRBV28,NA,NA,TRBJ2-7,15,TGTGCCAGCAGTTCCTGGGTAATTAACTCCTACGAGCAGTACTTC,CASSSWVINSYEQYF
TRBV19,NA,NA,TRBJ2-3,15,TGTGCCAGTAGTATAGACCCGGGAGGCACAGATACGCAGTATTTT,CASSIDPGGTDTQYF
TRBV21-1,NA,NA,TRBJ2-1,11,TGTGCCACCGCCGCTTCCAATGAGCAGTTCTTC,CATAASNEQFF